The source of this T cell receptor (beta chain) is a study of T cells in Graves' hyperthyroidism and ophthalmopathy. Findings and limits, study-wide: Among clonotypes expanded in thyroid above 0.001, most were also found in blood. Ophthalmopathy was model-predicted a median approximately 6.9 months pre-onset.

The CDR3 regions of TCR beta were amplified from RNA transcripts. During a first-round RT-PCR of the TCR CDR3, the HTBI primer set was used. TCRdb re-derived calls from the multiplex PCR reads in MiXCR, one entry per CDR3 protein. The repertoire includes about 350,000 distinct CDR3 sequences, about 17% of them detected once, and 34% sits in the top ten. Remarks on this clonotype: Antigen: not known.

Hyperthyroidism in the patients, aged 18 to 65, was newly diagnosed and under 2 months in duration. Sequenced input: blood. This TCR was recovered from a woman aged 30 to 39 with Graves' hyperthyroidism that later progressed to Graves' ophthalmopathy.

The CDR3, as DNA: TGTGCCACCAGCAGACCCCCCGGGGGGGAAGAAGCTTTCTTT. Residues: CATSRPPGGEEAFF. V gene TRBV15 combines with J gene TRBJ1-1, with D possibly being TRBD1 (5 bases). Germline V gene data show CDR1 as LNHNV and CDR2 as YYDKDF (reference sequence). V lost 2 bases and J 8 bases, leaving 15 bases between the germline ends. The CDR3 is made up of 14 amino acids.